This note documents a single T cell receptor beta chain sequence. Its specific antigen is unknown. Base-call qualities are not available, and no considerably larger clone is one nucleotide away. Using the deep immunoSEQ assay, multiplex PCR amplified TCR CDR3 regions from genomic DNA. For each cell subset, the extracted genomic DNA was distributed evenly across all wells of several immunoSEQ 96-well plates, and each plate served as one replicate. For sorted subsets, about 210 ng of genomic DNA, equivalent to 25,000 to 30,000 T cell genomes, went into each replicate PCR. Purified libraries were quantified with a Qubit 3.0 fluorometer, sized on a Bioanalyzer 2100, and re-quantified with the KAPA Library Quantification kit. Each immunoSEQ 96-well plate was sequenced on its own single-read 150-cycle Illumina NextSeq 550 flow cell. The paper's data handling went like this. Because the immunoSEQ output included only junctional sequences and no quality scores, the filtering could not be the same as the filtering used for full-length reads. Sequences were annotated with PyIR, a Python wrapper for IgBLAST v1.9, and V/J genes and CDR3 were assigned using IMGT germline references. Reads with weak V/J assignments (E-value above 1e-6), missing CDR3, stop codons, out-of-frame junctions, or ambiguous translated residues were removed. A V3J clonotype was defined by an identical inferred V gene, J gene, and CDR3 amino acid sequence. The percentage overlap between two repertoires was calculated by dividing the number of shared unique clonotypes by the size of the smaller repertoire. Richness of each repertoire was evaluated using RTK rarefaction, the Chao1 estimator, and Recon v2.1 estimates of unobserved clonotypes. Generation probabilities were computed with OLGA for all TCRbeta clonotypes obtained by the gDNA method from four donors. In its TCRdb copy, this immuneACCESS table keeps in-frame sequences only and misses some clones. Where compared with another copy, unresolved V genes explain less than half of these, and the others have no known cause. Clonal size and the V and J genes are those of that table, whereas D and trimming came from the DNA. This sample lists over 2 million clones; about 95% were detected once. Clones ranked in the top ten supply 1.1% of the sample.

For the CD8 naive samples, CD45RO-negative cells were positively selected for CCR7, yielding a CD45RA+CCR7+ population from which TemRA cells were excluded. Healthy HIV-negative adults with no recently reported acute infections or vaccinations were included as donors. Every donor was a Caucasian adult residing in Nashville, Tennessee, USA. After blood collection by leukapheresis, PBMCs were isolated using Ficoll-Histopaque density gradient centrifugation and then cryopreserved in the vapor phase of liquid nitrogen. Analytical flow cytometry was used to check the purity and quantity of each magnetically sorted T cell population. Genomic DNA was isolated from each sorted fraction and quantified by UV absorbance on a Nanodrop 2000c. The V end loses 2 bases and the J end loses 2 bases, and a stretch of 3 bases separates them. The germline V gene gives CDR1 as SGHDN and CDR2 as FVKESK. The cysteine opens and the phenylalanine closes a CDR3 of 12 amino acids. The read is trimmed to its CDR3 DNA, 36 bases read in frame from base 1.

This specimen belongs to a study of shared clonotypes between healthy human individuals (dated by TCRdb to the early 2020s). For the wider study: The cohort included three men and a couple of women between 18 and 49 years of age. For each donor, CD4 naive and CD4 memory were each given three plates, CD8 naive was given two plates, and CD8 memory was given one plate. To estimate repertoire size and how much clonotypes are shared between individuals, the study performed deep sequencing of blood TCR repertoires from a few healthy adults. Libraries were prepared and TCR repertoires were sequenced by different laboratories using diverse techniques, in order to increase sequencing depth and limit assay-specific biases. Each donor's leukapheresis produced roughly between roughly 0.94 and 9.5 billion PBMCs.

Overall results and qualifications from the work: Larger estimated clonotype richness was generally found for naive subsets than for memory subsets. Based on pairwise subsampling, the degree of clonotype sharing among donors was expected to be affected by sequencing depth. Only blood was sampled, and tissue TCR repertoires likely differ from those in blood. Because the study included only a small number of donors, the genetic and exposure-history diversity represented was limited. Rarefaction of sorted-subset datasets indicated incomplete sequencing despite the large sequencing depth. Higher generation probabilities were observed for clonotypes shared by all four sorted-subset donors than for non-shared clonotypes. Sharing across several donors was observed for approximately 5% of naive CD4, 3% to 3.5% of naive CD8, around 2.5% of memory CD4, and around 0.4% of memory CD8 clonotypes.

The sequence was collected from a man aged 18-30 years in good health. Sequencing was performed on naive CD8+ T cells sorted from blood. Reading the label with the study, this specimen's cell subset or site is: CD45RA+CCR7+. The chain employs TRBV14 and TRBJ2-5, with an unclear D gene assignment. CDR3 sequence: CASSQTQETQYF. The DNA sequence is TGTGCCAGCAGCCAAACTCAAGAGACCCAGTACTTC.